This TCR beta chain was documented in a study of blood T cell repertoires in COVID-19. This CDR3 has 14 amino acids. V lost 5 bases, J lost 7 bases, and 5 bases stayed unmatched. CDR1 KGHSH and CDR2 LQKENI come from the germline V gene. The protocol was immunoSEQ multiplex PCR, while the TCRdb copy is restricted to in-frame clones and leaves out a portion. This table holds 160,000 or so clones, 82% found once. Residents of about two dozen US areas, aged roughly 18 to 95 years, made up the participants. Cohorts were assigned according to the clinical history that participants reported. Resolution of symptoms, clearance, or two negative PCRs was present in recovered Cohort 3 donors.

Sequencing input: PBMCs or T cells enriched from blood (not recorded which). The receptor was isolated from a man aged 55 to 70 who had recovered from COVID-19. This chain joins TRBV18 and TRBJ1-4; 9 positions agree with TRBD1. The CDR3: CASSTGQGGEKLFF. The CDR3 DNA is TGTGCCAGCTCAACGGGACAGGGAGGTGAAAAACTGTTTTTT.